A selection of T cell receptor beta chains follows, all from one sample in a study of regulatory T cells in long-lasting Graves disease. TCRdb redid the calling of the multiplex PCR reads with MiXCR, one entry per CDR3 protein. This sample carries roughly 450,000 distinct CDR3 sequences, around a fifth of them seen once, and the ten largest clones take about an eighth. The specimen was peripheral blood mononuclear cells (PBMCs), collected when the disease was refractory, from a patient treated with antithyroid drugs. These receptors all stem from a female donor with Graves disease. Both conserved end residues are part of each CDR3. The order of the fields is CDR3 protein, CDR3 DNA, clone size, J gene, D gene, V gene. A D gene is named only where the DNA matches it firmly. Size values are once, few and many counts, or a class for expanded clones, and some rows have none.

CDR3 protein: CASSVGQGSNTDTQYF; CDR3 DNA: TGTGCCAGCAGTGTAGGACAGGGGTCAAACACAGATACGCAGTATTTT; clone size: .; J gene: TRBJ2-3; D gene: TRBD1; V gene: TRBV6-2/TRBV6-3
CDR3 protein: CASSIRAQAGSPLHF; CDR3 DNA: TGTGCCAGTAGTATAAGGGCCCAGGCGGGTTCACCCCTCCACTTT; clone size: few; J gene: TRBJ1-6; D gene: .; V gene: TRBV19
CDR3 protein: CASSFGGLREKLFF; CDR3 DNA: TGTGCCAGCAGCTTTGGGGGGTTGCGTGAAAAACTGTTTTTT; clone size: many; J gene: TRBJ1-4; D gene: .; V gene: TRBV11-2
CDR3 protein: CASSRDRGDYGYTF; CDR3 DNA: TGTGCCAGCAGTCGGGACAGGGGGGATTATGGCTACACCTTC; clone size: many; J gene: TRBJ1-2; D gene: TRBD1; V gene: TRBV2
CDR3 protein: CASSVAANTGELFF; CDR3 DNA: TGTGCCAGCAGTGTCGCAGCTAACACCGGGGAGCTGTTTTTT; clone size: .; J gene: TRBJ2-2; D gene: .; V gene: TRBV2
CDR3 protein: CASSDRTSGSRYEQFF; CDR3 DNA: TGTGCCAGCTCGGACAGGACTAGCGGGAGTAGGTATGAGCAGTTCTTC; clone size: few; J gene: TRBJ2-1; D gene: TRBD2; V gene: TRBV19
CDR3 protein: CATSDPWGRGELFF; CDR3 DNA: TGTGCCACCAGTGACCCGTGGGGTCGTGGGGAGCTGTTTTTT; clone size: .; J gene: TRBJ2-2; D gene: .; V gene: TRBV24-1
CDR3 protein: CASSPGEAEQFF; CDR3 DNA: TGTGCCAGCAGTCCTGGCGAGGCTGAGCAGTTCTTC; clone size: .; J gene: TRBJ2-1; D gene: .; V gene: TRBV28
CDR3 protein: CATSVSGLAGGETQYF; CDR3 DNA: TGTGCCACCTCAGTTTCCGGACTAGCGGGGGGAGAGACCCAGTACTTC; clone size: many; J gene: TRBJ2-5; D gene: TRBD2; V gene: TRBV12-3/TRBV12-4
CDR3 protein: CAWSVKGEAFF; CDR3 DNA: TGTGCCTGGAGTGTCAAGGGTGAGGCTTTCTTT; clone size: few; J gene: TRBJ1-1; D gene: .; V gene: TRBV30
CDR3 protein: CASSYSIGGQPQHF; CDR3 DNA: TGTGCCAGCAGTTACTCGATAGGAGGACAGCCCCAGCATTTT; clone size: .; J gene: TRBJ1-5; D gene: .; V gene: TRBV6-2/TRBV6-3
CDR3 protein: CASRRREGTGELFF; CDR3 DNA: TGTGCCAGCAGGAGAAGGGAGGGCACCGGGGAGCTGTTTTTT; clone size: many; J gene: TRBJ2-2; D gene: TRBD2; V gene: TRBV2
CDR3 protein: CASSLSGVEQYF; CDR3 DNA: TGTGCCAGCAGTTTATCAGGGGTCGAGCAGTACTTC; clone size: .; J gene: TRBJ2-7; D gene: .; V gene: TRBV12-3/TRBV12-4
CDR3 protein: CASSLVLAARTGELFF; CDR3 DNA: TGTGCCAGCAGCTTAGTTTTAGCGGCGAGGACCGGGGAGCTGTTTTTT; clone size: few; J gene: TRBJ2-2; D gene: .; V gene: TRBV7-2
CDR3 protein: CASSVQGEMAIQYF; CDR3 DNA: TGTGCCAGCAGCGTCCAGGGGGAAATGGCCATTCAGTACTTC; clone size: .; J gene: TRBJ2-4; D gene: TRBD1; V gene: TRBV7-9
CDR3 protein: CASSSKSGYLSEQYF; CDR3 DNA: TGTGCCAGCAGCTCCAAATCCGGCTACCTTTCCGAGCAGTACTTC; clone size: .; J gene: TRBJ2-7; D gene: .; V gene: TRBV7-2
CDR3 protein: CSVSGRSYEQYF; CDR3 DNA: TGCAGTGTGAGCGGGAGGTCCTACGAGCAGTACTTC; clone size: many; J gene: TRBJ2-7; D gene: TRBD2; V gene: TRBV20-1
CDR3 protein: CASSLRTGYGAFF; CDR3 DNA: TGTGCCAGCAGCTTAAGGACGGGATATGGAGCTTTCTTT; clone size: many; J gene: TRBJ1-1; D gene: .; V gene: TRBV11-3
CDR3 protein: CASSVEPRDYGYTF; CDR3 DNA: TGTGCCAGCAGCGTAGAACCCCGGGACTATGGCTACACCTTC; clone size: few; J gene: TRBJ1-2; D gene: .; V gene: TRBV9
CDR3 protein: CASSPNLGQDTEAFF; CDR3 DNA: TGTGCCAGCAGCCCAAACCTCGGACAGGACACTGAAGCTTTCTTT; clone size: few; J gene: TRBJ1-1; D gene: TRBD1; V gene: TRBV5-4
CDR3 protein: CASPQYGYTF; CDR3 DNA: TGTGCCAGTCCTCAATATGGCTACACCTTC; clone size: .; J gene: TRBJ1-2; D gene: .; V gene: TRBV6-1
CDR3 protein: CASRAGTANSPLHF; CDR3 DNA: TGTGCCAGCAGGGCAGGGACCGCGAATTCACCCCTCCACTTT; clone size: many; J gene: TRBJ1-6; D gene: .; V gene: TRBV2
CDR3 protein: CASSSPRGAFF; CDR3 DNA: TGTGCCAGCAGTTCCCCCCGTGGAGCTTTCTTT; clone size: many; J gene: TRBJ1-1; D gene: .; V gene: TRBV28
CDR3 protein: CASSSSSTAGELFF; CDR3 DNA: TGTGCCAGCAGCTCGTCCAGTACGGCCGGGGAGCTGTTTTTT; clone size: few; J gene: TRBJ2-2; D gene: .; V gene: TRBV7-3
CDR3 protein: CASSPRARGGIPRPDTQYF; CDR3 DNA: TGTGCCAGCAGCCCACGAGCGAGGGGGGGGATCCCCCGTCCAGATACGCAGTATTTT; clone size: .; J gene: TRBJ2-3; D gene: .; V gene: TRBV7-9
CDR3 protein: CATSDGQGVGYEQYF; CDR3 DNA: TGTGCCACCAGTGATGGGCAGGGCGTAGGTTACGAGCAGTACTTC; clone size: .; J gene: TRBJ2-7; D gene: .; V gene: TRBV24-1
CDR3 protein: CASSLVVAGEYEQYF; CDR3 DNA: TGCGCCAGCAGCTTGGTTGTGGCAGGGGAGTACGAGCAGTACTTC; clone size: .; J gene: TRBJ2-7; D gene: .; V gene: TRBV5-1
CDR3 protein: CASSMAGGLWGVSGNTIYF; CDR3 DNA: TGTGCCAGTAGTATGGCCGGGGGACTATGGGGTGTCTCTGGAAACACCATATATTTT; clone size: .; J gene: TRBJ1-3; D gene: .; V gene: TRBV19
CDR3 protein: CASSVPTAHTEAFF; CDR3 DNA: TGTGCCAGTAGTGTACCGACAGCCCACACTGAAGCTTTCTTT; clone size: many; J gene: TRBJ1-1; D gene: .; V gene: TRBV19
CDR3 protein: CASGGGGNQETQYF; CDR3 DNA: TGTGCCAGCGGCGGGGGCGGGAACCAAGAGACCCAGTACTTC; clone size: .; J gene: TRBJ2-5; D gene: .; V gene: TRBV12-3/TRBV12-4
CDR3 protein: CSAPGAADNEKLFF; CDR3 DNA: TGCAGTGCTCCTGGGGCGGCCGACAATGAAAAACTGTTTTTT; clone size: few; J gene: TRBJ1-4; D gene: .; V gene: TRBV20-1
CDR3 protein: CASRLNEQFF; CDR3 DNA: TGTGCCAGCCGGCTCAATGAGCAGTTCTTC; clone size: .; J gene: TRBJ2-1; D gene: .; V gene: TRBV2
CDR3 protein: CASGTRNVYEKLFF; CDR3 DNA: TGTGCCAGCGGTACAAGAAATGTATATGAAAAACTGTTTTTT; clone size: .; J gene: TRBJ1-4; D gene: .; V gene: TRBV19
CDR3 protein: CASSKVATNEKLFF; CDR3 DNA: TGTGCCAGCAGCAAGGTAGCAACTAATGAAAAACTGTTTTTT; clone size: .; J gene: TRBJ1-4; D gene: .; V gene: TRBV9
CDR3 protein: CSARDLGQLQETQYF; CDR3 DNA: TGCAGTGCTAGAGATCTAGGACAGCTCCAAGAGACCCAGTACTTC; clone size: many; J gene: TRBJ2-5; D gene: .; V gene: TRBV20-1
CDR3 protein: CASLNSPDTQYF; CDR3 DNA: TGTGCCAGCTTAAACAGTCCAGATACGCAGTATTTT; clone size: .; J gene: TRBJ2-3; D gene: .; V gene: TRBV6-1
CDR3 protein: CASSIRDSGSGELFF; CDR3 DNA: TGTGCCAGCAGCATCCGGGACAGTGGGTCCGGGGAGCTGTTTTTT; clone size: many; J gene: TRBJ2-2; D gene: TRBD1; V gene: TRBV7-3